One sample yielded the 25 T cell receptor beta chains listed below, sequenced in a study of technical replicates of blood from several donors. TCRdb's table, derived via immunoSEQ multiplex PCR, lists solely in-frame clones and lacks some. The table has some 64,000 clones, approximately 83% seen once. The specimen sequenced was PBMCs. The receptors stem from a human donor in good health. Some clones in this sample may be carry-over from other donors' samples.

V usage is TRBV7-3 and J usage is TRBJ2-4; 7 positions agree with TRBD2. The ends lost 5 bases at V and 3 bases at J; junction bases unmatched: 7. The CDR3 spans 15 residues. The germline CDR1 and CDR2 sequences are SGHTA and FQGTGA. CDR3 DNA sequence: TGTGCCAGCAGCCCGACCCGGGGGGACAAAAACATTCAGTACTTC. It is translated as CASSPTRGDKNIQYF.

V and J are TRBV4-1 and TRBJ2-7; D possibly corresponds to TRBD1 (6 bases). The CDR3 spans 17 residues. Germline assignment: CDR1 MGHRA and CDR2 YSYEKL. Trimming removed 3 bases at V and 2 bases at J, with 20 bases between. The CDR3 DNA sequence: TGCGCCAGCAGCCAGGACTTAGGACAGAAGAGACCCTACGAGCAGTACTTC. It codes for CASSQDLGQKRPYEQYF.

This clone appeared a single time. CDR3 in amino acids: CASSQSSGNYGYTF. CDR3 DNA sequence: TGTGCCAGCAGCCAATCTTCAGGGAACTATGGCTACACCTTC. The V gene is TRBV16, the J gene TRBJ1-2, with D perhaps TRBD1 (5 bases). Trimming stripped 0 bases from V and 2 bases from J, with 7 bases between. CDR3 length equals 14 residues. Per germline, CDR1 KGHSY and CDR2 FQNENV.

This clone occurred once. The chain has TRBV4-1 and TRBJ2-5, with 11 bases aligning to TRBD2. Germline V gives CDR1 MGHRA, CDR2 YSYEKL. The CDR3 runs to 19 residues. V trimming: 0 bases; J trimming: 4 bases; junction bases outside the gene matches: 13. The CDR3 bases are TGCGCCAGCAGCCAAGACCTGGCGGGACTAGCGGATTCCACAGAGACCCAGTACTTC. It specifies CASSQDLAGLADSTETQYF.

The chain recombines TRBV7-6 with TRBJ2-1; possible D gene TRBD2, 7 bases. Germline CDR1 reads SGHVS; CDR2 reads FNYEAQ. V shed 6 bases and J shed 2 bases, with 14 bases lying between them. This CDR3 contains 15 residues. CDR3 sequence: CASRIGGGPYNEQFF. The DNA of the CDR3 is TGTGCCAGCAGGATAGGGGGGGGACCCTACAATGAGCAGTTCTTC.

This chain connects TRBV7-9 to TRBJ2-5; D not resolved. Germline V gene data show CDR1 as SEHNR and CDR2 as FQNEAQ (reference sequence). This CDR3 is 12 amino acids long. Trimming stripped 5 bases from V and 4 bases from J, with 8 bases between. The CDR3 spells CASSPPSETQYF. CDR3 DNA: TGTGCCAGCAGCCCCCCTTCAGAGACCCAGTACTTC. The whole variable domain, filled in from reference TRBV7-9 and TRBJ2-5, reads DTGVSQNPRHKITKRGQNVTFRCDPISEHNRLYWYRQTLGQGPEFLTYFQNEAQLEKSRLLSDRFSAERPKGSFSTLEIQRTEQGDSAMYLCASSPPSETQYFGPGTRLLVL.

V gene TRBV6-5 combines with J gene TRBJ2-3, with D perhaps matching TRBD2 (7 bases). In germline, CDR1 is MNHEY, CDR2 SVGAGI. Trimming shortened V by 6 bases and J by 7 bases, and 20 bases separated the two germline ends. This CDR3 has 15 residues. CDR3 amino acids: CASRAIGGGGNTQYF. Here the CDR3 DNA reads TGTGCCAGCAGGGCAATTGGGGGGGGCGGGAATACGCAGTATTTT.

DNA for the CDR3: TGTGCCAGCAGGGCGACAGGGGGAGCTGGATCGCCCCAGCATTTT. Translation: CASRATGGAGSPQHF. V gene TRBV2 combines with J gene TRBJ1-5, with 9 bases identical to TRBD1. Germline CDR1 reads SNHLY; CDR2 reads FYNNEI. The CDR3 is 15 amino acids. Trimming cost V 6 bases and J 9 bases; bases outside gene matches: 12.

The chain couples TRBV7-3 to TRBJ2-3; TRBD2 matches at 12 bases. V shed 5 bases, J shed 3 bases, and the junction held 6 bases outside the gene matches. The CDR3 extends over 16 amino acids. CDR1 and CDR2 from the germline V gene are SGHTA and FQGTGA. CDR3 amino acids: CASSMTTSGGTDTQYF. The CDR3 bases are TGTGCCAGCAGCATGACGACTAGCGGGGGAACAGATACGCAGTATTTT.

This sequence joins TRBV9 and TRBJ2-7; TRBD2 aligns across 10 bases. This CDR3 spans 14 amino acids. In germline, CDR1 is SGDLS, CDR2 YYNGEE. V shed 3 bases and J 6 bases; nucleotides not matched to a gene: 6. CDR3 bases: TGTGCCAGCAGCGACAAGCGGGAGGGCCCCGAGCAGTACTTC. Translated: CASSDKREGPEQYF.

CDR3 in amino acids: CASSWGGGAYNEQFF. The CDR3 DNA is TGTGCCAGCAGCTGGGGCGGGGGGGCCTACAATGAGCAGTTCTTC. This rearrangement joins TRBV11-3 to TRBJ2-1; 9 nucleotides line up with TRBD2. Trimming at V came to 4 bases and at J to 2 bases, leaving 3 bases not matched to a gene. The CDR3 is made up of 15 amino acids. Germline CDR1 SGHNT, CDR2 YENEEA.

This clone was counted a few times. The chain uses TRBV2 and TRBJ2-3; the match to TRBD2 covers 16 bases. Germline CDR1 SNHLY, CDR2 FYNNEI. The CDR3 sequence is 18 residues long. Trimming cost V 10 bases and J 5 bases; bases outside gene matches: 15. Written as DNA, the CDR3 is TGTGCCAACCGAATACCGGGACTAGCGGGAGGGCCCATAGATACGCAGTATTTT. It yields the protein CANRIPGLAGGPIDTQYF.

The chain couples TRBV5-1 to TRBJ2-7, with TRBD1 identical over 9 bases. Germline values: CDR1 SGHRS, CDR2 YFSETQ. Losses at the gene ends were 3 bases for V and 2 bases for J; bases not matched to a gene: 12. CDR3 size: 17 residues. The CDR3 sequence is CASSWLPGTGTPYEQYF. CDR3 bases: TGCGCCAGCAGCTGGCTTCCGGGGACAGGGACTCCCTACGAGCAGTACTTC.

The rearrangement links TRBV7-6 to TRBJ2-7, with TRBD1 matching over 8 bases. CDR1 is SGHVS, CDR2 FNYEAQ, per germline. The CDR3 spans 16 residues. Trimming took 5 bases from V and 2 from J; bases not matched to a gene: 11. In DNA, the CDR3 is TGTGCCAGCAGCCCCCTTACAGGGGGTCAGACCTACGAGCAGTACTTC. Translation: CASSPLTGGQTYEQYF.

This rearrangement joins TRBV27 to TRBJ2-2; TRBD2 matches at 7 bases. Germline CDR1 is MNHEY and CDR2 is SMNVEV (reference sequence). CDR3 length: 16 residues. V was clipped by 0 bases and J by 5 bases; unmatched bases: 6. The CDR3 coding sequence is TGTGCCAGCAGTTTATCTGTCGGGAGGTTGACCGGGGAGCTGTTTTTT. Encoded protein: CASSLSVGRLTGELFF.

This clone was counted between two and nine times. The rearrangement uses TRBV11-2 and TRBJ2-2, with D perhaps TRBD2 (6 bases). Looked up from germline, CDR1 is SGHAT and CDR2 is FQNNGV. Trimming took 8 bases from V and 5 from J, leaving 12 bases between them. The CDR3 has 13 amino acids. The CDR3 DNA is TGTGCCAGCCGCCTCCGGGAGACCGGGGAGCTGTTTTTT. The encoded protein is CASRLRETGELFF. Looking up the rest from reference TRBV11-2 and TRBJ2-2 gives the full variable domain: EAGVAQSPRYKIIEKRQSVAFWCNPISGHATLYWYQQILGQGPKLLIQFQNNGVVDDSQLPKDRFSAERLKGVDSTLKIQPAKLEDSAVYLCASRLRETGELFFGEGSRLTVL.

This chain uses TRBV5-1 with TRBJ1-1; no reliable D call. V lost 0 bases to trimming and J lost 4 bases, with 10 bases between them. CDR1 and CDR2 from the germline V gene are SGHRS and YFSETQ. The CDR3 length is 14 residues. The CDR3 nucleotides are TGCGCCAGCAGCTTGGATTTGGGGAGCACTGAAGCTTTCTTT. This translates into CASSLDLGSTEAFF.

The chain couples TRBV19 to TRBJ2-1; possibly TRBD1 for D (5 bases). This CDR3 spans 15 amino acids. V was pared by 4 bases and J by 1 base, with 11 bases between. Looked up from germline, CDR1 is LNHDA and CDR2 is SQIVND (reference sequence). CDR3 nucleotide sequence: TGTGCCAGTAGTACTTTTGGGGCGTCCTACAATGAGCAGTTCTTC. This encodes CASSTFGASYNEQFF.

This clone was counted many times. The chain carries TRBV5-5 and TRBJ1-2; D is unresolved. CDR3 length equals 15 residues. The V end lost 3 bases, the J end lost 8 bases, and 20 bases lay between the germline ends. Germline V gene sequence: CDR1 SGHKS, CDR2 YYEKEE (reference sequence). CDR3 residues: CASSSSGPGLGGYTF. The CDR3 nucleotides read TGTGCCAGCAGCTCGTCCGGGCCGGGATTAGGAGGCTACACCTTC.

J is TRBJ1-5 and V is TRBV5-6; D is undetermined. CDR3 length equals 15 residues. The germline gives CDR1 SGHDT, CDR2 YYEEEE. Trimming stripped 3 bases from V and 0 bases from J, with 10 bases between. CDR3 in DNA: TGTGCCAGCAGCTCGCAGGTCCTTAGCAATCAGCCCCAGCATTTT. This translates into CASSSQVLSNQPQHF.

V usage is TRBV2 and J usage is TRBJ2-7; D is perhaps TRBD2 (6 bases). Trimming removed 4 bases from V and 4 bases from J, with 17 bases in between. Germline assignment: CDR1 SNHLY and CDR2 FYNNEI. This CDR3 is 15 amino acids long. The CDR3 DNA reads as TGTGCCAGCAGTGGGGCTCAGCGGGCCGTTTACGAGCAGTACTTC. This encodes CASSGAQRAVYEQYF.

V usage is TRBV5-1 and J usage is TRBJ2-7; D gene ambiguous. The germline V and J ends were trimmed by 5 bases and 3 bases, with 12 bases remaining between them. The germline CDR1 and CDR2 sequences are SGHRS and YFSETQ. This CDR3 comprises 13 residues. CDR3 DNA sequence: TGCGCCAGCAGTTTTGGCAAAAACTACGAGCAGTACTTC. Its protein is CASSFGKNYEQYF.

DNA of the CDR3: TGTGCCACCAGCAGAGAGGGACTAGGGACGGCCCAGTACTTC. Its protein is CATSREGLGTAQYF. This chain links TRBV15 with TRBJ2-5; 8 nucleotides match TRBD2. V lost 0 bases and J lost 9; bases outside the gene matches: 6. Germline V gene lookup returns CDR1 LNHNV and CDR2 YYDKDF (reference sequence). CDR3 length: 14 amino acids.

This clone was counted a single time. J is TRBJ1-4 and V is TRBV20-1; D is unresolved. The V and J ends lost 1 base and 10 bases respectively, with 7 bases between them. CDR1 is DFQATT and CDR2 is SNEGSKA in the germline V gene (reference sequence). This CDR3 is built from 11 residues. For the CDR3, the DNA is TGCAGTGCTAGAGGCCCGGGAAAACTGTTTTTT. This translates into CSARGPGKLFF.

V and J are TRBV5-1 and TRBJ2-7; D is uncertain. The germline V and J ends were trimmed by 0 bases and 6 bases, with 10 bases remaining between them. Per the germline V gene, CDR1 is SGHRS and CDR2 is YFSETQ. This CDR3 spans 13 amino acids. The DNA of the CDR3 is TGCGCCAGCAGCTTGGAGTTTAAGCGCGAGCAGTACTTC. It encodes CASSLEFKREQYF.